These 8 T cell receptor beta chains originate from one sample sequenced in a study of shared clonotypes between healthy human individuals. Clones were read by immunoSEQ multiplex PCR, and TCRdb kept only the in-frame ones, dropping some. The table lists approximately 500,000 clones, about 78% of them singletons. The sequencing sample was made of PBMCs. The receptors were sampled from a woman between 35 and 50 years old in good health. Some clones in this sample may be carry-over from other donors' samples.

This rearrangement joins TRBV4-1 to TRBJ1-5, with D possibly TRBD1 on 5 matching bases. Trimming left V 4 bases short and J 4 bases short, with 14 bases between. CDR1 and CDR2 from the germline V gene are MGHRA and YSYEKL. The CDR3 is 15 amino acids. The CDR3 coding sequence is TGCGCCAGCAGCCCACAGGCGTTTGGGAATCAGCCCCAGCATTTT. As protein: CASSPQAFGNQPQHF.

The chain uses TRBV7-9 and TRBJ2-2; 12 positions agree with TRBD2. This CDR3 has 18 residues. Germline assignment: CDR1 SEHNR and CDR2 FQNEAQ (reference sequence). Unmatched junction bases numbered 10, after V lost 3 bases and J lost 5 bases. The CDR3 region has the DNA TGTGCCAGCAGCTTGGTCCCCGGACTAGCGGGACGGACCGGGGAGCTGTTTTTT. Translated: CASSLVPGLAGRTGELFF.

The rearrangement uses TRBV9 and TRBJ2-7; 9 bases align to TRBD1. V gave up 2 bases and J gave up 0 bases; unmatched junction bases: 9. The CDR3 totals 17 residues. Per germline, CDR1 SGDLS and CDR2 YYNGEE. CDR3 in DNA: TGTGCCAGCAGCGTGGGATGGGGGACAGGGAGCTCCTACGAGCAGTACTTC. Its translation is CASSVGWGTGSSYEQYF.

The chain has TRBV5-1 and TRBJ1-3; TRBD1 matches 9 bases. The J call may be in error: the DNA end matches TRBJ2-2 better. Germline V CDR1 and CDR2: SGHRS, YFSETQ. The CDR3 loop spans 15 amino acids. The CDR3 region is CASSNRTGATGELFF. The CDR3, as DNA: TGCGCCAGCAGCAACCGGACAGGGGCCACCGGGGAGCTGTTTTTT.

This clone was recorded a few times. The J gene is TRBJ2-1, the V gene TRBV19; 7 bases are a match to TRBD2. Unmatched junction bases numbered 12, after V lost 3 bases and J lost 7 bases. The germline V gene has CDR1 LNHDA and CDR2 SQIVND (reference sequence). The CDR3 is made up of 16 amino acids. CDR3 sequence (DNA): TGTGCCAGTAGTATCCCGGGACTATCAAGGGGAAATGAGCAGTTCTTC. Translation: CASSIPGLSRGNEQFF.

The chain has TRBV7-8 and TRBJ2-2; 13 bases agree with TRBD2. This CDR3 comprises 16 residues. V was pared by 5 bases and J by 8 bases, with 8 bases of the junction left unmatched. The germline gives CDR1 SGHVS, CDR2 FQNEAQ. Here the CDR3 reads CASSAGLAGVIGELFF. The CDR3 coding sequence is TGTGCCAGCAGCGCCGGACTAGCGGGAGTAATAGGGGAGCTGTTTTTT.

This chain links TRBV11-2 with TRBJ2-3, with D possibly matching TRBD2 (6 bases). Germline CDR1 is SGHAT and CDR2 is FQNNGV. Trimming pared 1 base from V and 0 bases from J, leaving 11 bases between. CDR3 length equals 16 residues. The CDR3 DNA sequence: TGTGCCAGCAGCTTAGCTGGGAGGCCCAGCACAGATACGCAGTATTTT. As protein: CASSLAGRPSTDTQYF.

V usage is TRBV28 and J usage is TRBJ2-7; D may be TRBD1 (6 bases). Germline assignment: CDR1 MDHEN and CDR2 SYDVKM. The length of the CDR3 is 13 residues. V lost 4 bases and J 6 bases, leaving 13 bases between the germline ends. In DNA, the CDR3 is TGTGCCAGCAGTTCCCCAGGGGTAACCGAGCAGTACTTC. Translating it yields CASSSPGVTEQYF.